A selection of T cell receptor beta chains follows, all from one sample in a study of T cells in narcolepsy. Libraries were prepared by immunoSEQ multiplex PCR; TCRdb keeps only in-frame clonotypes and omits some of them. This sample has 30,000 to 40,000 clones; 82% occur once, and the top ten carry approximately 2.7%. The specimen sequenced was CD45RA- memory CD4+ T cells from PBMCs. The receptors shown here come from a human donor with narcolepsy. Each CDR3 is given without its conserved first and last residue. Expanded clones get a size class; other rows say once, few or many, or leave the size out.

TRBV10-3	TRBJ1-2	-	AISESTQGVYGYT
TRBV19	TRBJ2-2	-	ASRMSNAGGNTGELF
TRBV27	TRBJ2-7	-	ASSLSPGGMNEQY
TRBV6-5	TRBJ2-3	-	ASRAGQGVRTQY
TRBV7-3	TRBJ2-2	-	ASSLGLADGELF
TRBV28	TRBJ1-1	few	ASRTTGENTEAF
TRBV11-3	TRBJ2-1	-	ASSPHRSLLAGEQF
TRBV10-1	TRBJ2-1	-	ASSDSGGASPVQF
TRBV2	TRBJ2-1	-	ASSDRVSINEQF
TRBV6-4	-	-	ASSDFWDSVSYEQY
TRBV15	TRBJ1-5	once	ATSSPNQPQH
TRBV28	TRBJ2-3	few	ASSETWGGGTDTQY